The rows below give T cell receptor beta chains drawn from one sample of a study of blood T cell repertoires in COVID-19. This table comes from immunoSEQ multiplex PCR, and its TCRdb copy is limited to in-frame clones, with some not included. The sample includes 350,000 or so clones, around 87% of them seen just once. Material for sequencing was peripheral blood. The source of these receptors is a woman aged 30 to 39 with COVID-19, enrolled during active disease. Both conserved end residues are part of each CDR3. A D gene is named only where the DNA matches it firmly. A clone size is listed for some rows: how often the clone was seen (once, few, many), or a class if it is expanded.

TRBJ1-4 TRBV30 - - TGTGCCTGGAGGGGCCATGAAAAACTGTTTTTT CAWRGHEKLFF
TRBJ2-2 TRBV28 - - TGTGCCAGCGCCGCAGGGTGGGACACCGGGGAGCTGTTTTTT CASAAGWDTGELFF
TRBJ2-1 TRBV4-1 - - TGCGCCAGCCCACCACAGGTAGTCAATGAGCAGTTCTTC CASPPQVVNEQFF
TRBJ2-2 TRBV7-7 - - TGTGCTAGCAGCCCTTTTGGGCAGGGGAACACCGGGGAGCTGTTTTTT CASSPFGQGNTGELFF
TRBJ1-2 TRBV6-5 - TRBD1 TGTGCCAGCAGTTCCCCCGGGACAGTGGGCGGCTACACCTTC CASSSPGTVGGYTF
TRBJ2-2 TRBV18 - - TGTGCCAGCTCACTCGGGAGAGGGGAGCTGTTTTTT CASSLGRGELFF
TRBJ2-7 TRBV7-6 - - TGTGCCAGCAGCTTAAAAGGGGGACCTACCAGCAACGAGCAGTACTTC CASSLKGGPTSNEQYF
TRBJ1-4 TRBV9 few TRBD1 TGTGCCAGCAGCGCCCTAGGGACAGCCTGGGGTGAAAAACTGTTTTTT CASSALGTAWGEKLFF
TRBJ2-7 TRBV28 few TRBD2 TGTGCCAGCAGCCGTAGCGGGAGAATGTGGGAGCAGTACTTC CASSRSGRMWEQYF
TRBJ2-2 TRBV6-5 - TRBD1 TGTGCCAGCAGCGGACAGGGGGCGGTTCCCGGGGAGCTGTTTTTT CASSGQGAVPGELFF
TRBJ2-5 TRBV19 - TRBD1 TGTGCCAGCCGGGACAGCAACCAAGAGACCCAGTACTTC CASRDSNQETQYF
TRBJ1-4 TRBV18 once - TGTGCCAGCTCACCTTCTTTGGGGGCTTCTAATGAAAAACTGTTTTTT CASSPSLGASNEKLFF
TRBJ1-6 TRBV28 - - TGTGCCAGCAGTTTAAGAACAATCTCGTATAATTCACCCCTCCACTTT CASSLRTISYNSPLHF
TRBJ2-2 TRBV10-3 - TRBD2 TGTGCCATCAGCCAACGACTAGCCTCGAACACCGGGGAGCTGTTTTTT CAISQRLASNTGELFF
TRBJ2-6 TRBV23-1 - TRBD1 TGCGCCAGCAGTAAAGGGTGGGGGACAGCCCGACAGGAGGCCAACGTCCTGACTTTC CASSKGWGTARQEANVLTF
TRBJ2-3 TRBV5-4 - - TGTGCCAGCAACTACAAAGCGGGCACAGATACGCAGTATTTT CASNYKAGTDTQYF
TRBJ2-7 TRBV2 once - TGTGCCAGCAGTATGACACCCTACGAGCAGTACTTC CASSMTPYEQYF
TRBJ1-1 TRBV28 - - TGTGCCAGCAGTTTATTTCGGGGTGGGAACACTGAAGCTTTCTTT CASSLFRGGNTEAFF
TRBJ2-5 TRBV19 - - TGTGCCAGTAGTATACAGGAATGGGAGACCCAGTACTTC CASSIQEWETQYF
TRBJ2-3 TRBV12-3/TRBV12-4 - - TGTGCCAGCAGTTTGAGTAGCGCAGATACGCAGTATTTT CASSLSSADTQYF
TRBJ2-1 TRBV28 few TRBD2 TGTGCCAGCAGTCCCGGGACTAGCGTTAATGAGCAGTTCTTC CASSPGTSVNEQFF
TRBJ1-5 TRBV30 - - TGTGCCTGGAGTGGCTTGACAACAGATCAGCCCCAGCATTTT CAWSGLTTDQPQHF
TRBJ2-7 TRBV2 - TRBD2 TGTGCCAGCAAAACTAGCGGACACTACGAGCAGTACTTC CASKTSGHYEQYF
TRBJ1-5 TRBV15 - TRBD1 TGTGCCACCAGCGGTAGGACAGGCGGGTATCAGCCCCAGCATTTT CATSGRTGGYQPQHF
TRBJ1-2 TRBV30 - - TGTGCCTGGAGTGGAGAGGGGGGGCGGGGCTACACCTTC CAWSGEGGRGYTF
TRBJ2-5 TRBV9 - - TGTGCCAGCAGCGCCACGCGCGGCAGATGGGAGACCCAGTACTTC CASSATRGRWETQYF
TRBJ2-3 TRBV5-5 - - TGTGCCAGCAGCTCGGAGTGGGGGGCAGATACGCAGTATTTT CASSSEWGADTQYF
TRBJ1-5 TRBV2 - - TGTGCCAGCACTCCCGAGGGCGAGCAGCCCCAGCATTTT CASTPEGEQPQHF
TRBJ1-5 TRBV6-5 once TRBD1 TGTGCCGCCGGGGACAGGGCACGAAATCAGCCCCAGCATTTT CAAGDRARNQPQHF
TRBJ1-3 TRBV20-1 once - TGCAGTGCTAGTTTAAACTCTGGAAACACCATATATTTT CSASLNSGNTIYF
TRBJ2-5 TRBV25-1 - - TGTGCCAGCAGTGAACCAGGGGCAGAGACCCAGTACTTC CASSEPGAETQYF
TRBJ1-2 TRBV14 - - TGTGCCAGCAGCCAAGGGCAGGGTCGAATGGGAGGCTACACCTTC CASSQGQGRMGGYTF
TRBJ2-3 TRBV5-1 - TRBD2 TGCGCCAGCAGCTTGGTAGCGGGAGAAGCAGATACGCAGTATTTT CASSLVAGEADTQYF
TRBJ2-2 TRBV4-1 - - TGCGCCAGCAGCCAAAGGACTTCTTGGAACGGCGGGGAGCTGTTTTTT CASSQRTSWNGGELFF
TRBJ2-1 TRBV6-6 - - TGTGCCAGCAGTTACTCCCAGACTAGCAATGAGCAGTTCTTC CASSYSQTSNEQFF
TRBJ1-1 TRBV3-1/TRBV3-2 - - TGTGCCAGCAGCCAAGAAGGGGGTACTGAAGCTTTCTTT CASSQEGGTEAFF
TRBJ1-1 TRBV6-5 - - TGTGCCAGCAGCCTACAGATGAACACTGAAGCTTTCTTT CASSLQMNTEAFF
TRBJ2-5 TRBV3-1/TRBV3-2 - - TGTGCCAGCAGCCAATACGGTAACCAAGAGACCCAGTACTTC CASSQYGNQETQYF
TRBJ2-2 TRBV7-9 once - TGTGCCAGCATCAGGGAAGCCGACACCGGGGAGCTGTTTTTT CASIREADTGELFF
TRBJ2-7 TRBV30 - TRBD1 TGTGCCTGGAGTCGAGTAACGGGACAGGTCTACGAGCAGTACTTC CAWSRVTGQVYEQYF
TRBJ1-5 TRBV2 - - TGTGCCAGCAGTGGGGAACAGGGTGGCAATCAGCCCCAGCATTTT CASSGEQGGNQPQHF
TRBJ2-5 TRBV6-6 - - TGTGCCAGCAGTTTTTTGTTGCAGGGCGGAGAGACCCAGTACTTC CASSFLLQGGETQYF
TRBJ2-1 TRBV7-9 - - TGTGCCAGCAGCCAGCCCAGGGATGAGCAGTTCTTC CASSQPRDEQFF